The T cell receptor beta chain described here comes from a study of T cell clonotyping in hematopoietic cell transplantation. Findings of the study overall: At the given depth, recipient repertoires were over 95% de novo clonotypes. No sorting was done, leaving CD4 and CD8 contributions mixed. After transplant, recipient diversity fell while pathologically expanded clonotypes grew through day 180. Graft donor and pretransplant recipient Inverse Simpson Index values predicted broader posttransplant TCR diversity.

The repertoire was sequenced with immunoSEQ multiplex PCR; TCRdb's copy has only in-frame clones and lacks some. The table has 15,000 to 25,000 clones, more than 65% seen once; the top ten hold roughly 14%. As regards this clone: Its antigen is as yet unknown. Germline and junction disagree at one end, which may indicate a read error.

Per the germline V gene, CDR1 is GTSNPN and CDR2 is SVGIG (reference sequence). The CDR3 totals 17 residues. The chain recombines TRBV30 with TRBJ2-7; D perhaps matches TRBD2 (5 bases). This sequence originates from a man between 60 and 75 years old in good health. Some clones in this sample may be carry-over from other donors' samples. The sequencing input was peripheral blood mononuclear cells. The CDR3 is CAWVTVGEIRRPYERYF. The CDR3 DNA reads TGTGCCTGGGTGACGGTTGGGGAGATTCGGCGCCCCTACGAGCGGTACTTC.